A single sample is the source of the 31 T cell receptor beta chains below, sequenced in a study of blood T cell repertoires in COVID-19. The protocol was immunoSEQ multiplex PCR, while the TCRdb copy is restricted to in-frame clones and leaves out a portion. Of around 330,000 clones listed, roughly 90% are singletons. Sequencing was performed on PBMCs or T cells enriched from blood (not recorded which). These receptors were collected from a woman aged 18 to 35 who had recovered from COVID-19.

The CDR3 DNA reads as TGTGCCAGCAAGGCTAGCTCCCGGGAAGCTTTCTTT. This sequence encodes CASKASSREAFF. The chain has TRBV3-1 (or the pseudogene TRBV3-2) and TRBJ1-1; D unresolved. The CDR3 totals 12 residues. With 7 bases removed from V and 8 bases from J, the gap between germline ends came to 14 bases. CDR1 and CDR2 (germline): LGHDT, YNNKEL (reference sequence).

The chain couples TRBV18 to TRBJ1-4, with 7 bases identical to TRBD1. V dropped 1 base and J dropped 3; count of bases not matched to a gene: 20. The CDR3 sequence is 21 residues long. CDR1 KGHSH and CDR2 LQKENI come from the germline V gene. CDR3 DNA sequence: TGTGCCAGCTCACCACGATCTGTGTTCGGACAGGCAACTTGGCCTAATGAAAAACTGTTTTTT. It translates to CASSPRSVFGQATWPNEKLFF.

The rearrangement joins TRBV6-5 to TRBJ1-2, with D possibly being TRBD1 (6 bases). The germline V gene encodes CDR1 MNHEY and CDR2 SVGAGI. Deletions cut 4 bases from V and 5 bases from J, with 20 bases between. This CDR3 region has 16 residues. The CDR3 reads CASSWARGTPDYGYTF. In DNA, the CDR3 is TGTGCCAGCAGTTGGGCGAGAGGGACACCCGATTATGGCTACACCTTC.

This clone was seen a handful of times. V and J are TRBV5-4 and TRBJ2-7, with a weak D call TRBD2 (7 bases). The CDR3 consists of 16 residues. V was shortened by 1 base and J by 2 bases, with 16 bases between the two germline ends. Germline CDR1 reads SGHNT; CDR2 reads YYREEE (reference sequence). The CDR3 reads CASSLLGGALTYEQYF. For the CDR3, the DNA is TGTGCCAGCAGCTTGCTAGGGGGGGCCCTAACCTACGAGCAGTACTTC.

The chain carries TRBV7-8 and TRBJ2-1, with 11 bases lining up with TRBD2. The trim removed 5 bases at V and 5 bases at J, leaving 5 bases unmatched. CDR1 and CDR2 (germline): SGHVS, FQNEAQ. This CDR3 spans 15 amino acids. The CDR3: CASSRLAGGDNEQFF. The CDR3 nucleotides read TGTGCCAGCAGCAGATTAGCGGGAGGGGACAATGAGCAGTTCTTC.

The rearrangement joins TRBV13 to TRBJ1-5; D not certain. The V gene lost 4 bases and the J gene lost 5 bases, with 9 bases spanning the gap. This CDR3 region has 13 residues. CDR1 is PRHDT, CDR2 FYEKMQ, per germline (reference sequence). CDR3 residues: CASSSQRDQPQHF. CDR3 nucleotides: TGTGCCAGCAGCTCCCAGAGGGATCAGCCCCAGCATTTT.

The J gene is TRBJ2-1, the V gene TRBV7-2; 10 bases match TRBD2. J was trimmed by 7 bases and V by 1 base; bases with no gene match: 7. CDR3 length: 16 residues. CDR1 SGHTA and CDR2 FQGNSA come from the germline V gene. CDR3 nucleotide sequence: TGTGCCAGCAGCTTAGTAGCGGGGGGTTTATGGAATGAGCAGTTCTTC. This gives the protein CASSLVAGGLWNEQFF.

This chain joins TRBV6-2 or TRBV6-3 and TRBJ2-1, with D perhaps matching TRBD2 (7 bases). Germline values: CDR1 MNHEY, CDR2 SVGEGT. This CDR3 comprises 17 residues. Trimming took 2 bases from V and 2 from J, leaving 16 bases between them. CDR3 sequence (DNA): TGTGCCAGCAGTTACGGACTAGAGGGGGAACCCTACAATGAGCAGTTCTTC. Residues: CASSYGLEGEPYNEQFF.

This clone was detected once. The gene calls are TRBV15 and TRBJ1-1; D unresolved. The CDR3 is 15 residues long. From germline, CDR1 is LNHNV and CDR2 YYDKDF (reference sequence). Trimming took off 1 base at V and 11 bases at J, with 20 bases between the two ends. In DNA, the CDR3 is TGTGCCACCAGCAGAGTTCAGGAGGGTGTGCGGTGGGCTTTCTTT. It is translated as CATSRVQEGVRWAFF.

J is TRBJ2-1 and V is TRBV11-3, with TRBD2 matching 12 bases. Germline V gives CDR1 SGHNT, CDR2 YENEEA. V trimming: 5 bases; J trimming: 5 bases; junction bases outside the gene matches: 4. The CDR3 is 15 amino acids. The chain's CDR3 is CASSPTSGSDNEQFF. The CDR3 coding sequence is TGTGCCAGCAGCCCGACTAGCGGGAGTGACAATGAGCAGTTCTTC.

The J gene is TRBJ2-3, the V gene TRBV5-1, with TRBD2 matching 9 bases. Looked up from germline, CDR1 is SGHRS and CDR2 is YFSETQ. V gave up 8 bases and J gave up 2 bases; unmatched junction bases: 9. The CDR3 length is 15 residues. The CDR3 DNA sequence: TGCGCCAGTAGACCGGGACTAGCATTCACAGATACGCAGTATTTT. Translating gives CASRPGLAFTDTQYF. Together with reference TRBV5-1 and TRBJ2-3, the CDR3 gives the full variable domain: KAGVTQTPRYLIKTRGQQVTLSCSPISGHRSVSWYQQTPGQGLQFLFEYFSETQRNKGNFPGRFSGRQFSNSRSEMNVSTLELGDSALYLCASRPGLAFTDTQYFGPGTRLTVL.

The V and J genes are TRBV7-3 and TRBJ2-1, with D perhaps matching TRBD1 (5 bases). The germline gives CDR1 SGHTA, CDR2 FQGTGA. CDR3 length: 11 residues. V was shortened by 11 bases and J by 9 bases, with 14 bases between the two germline ends. CDR3 nucleotides: TGTGCCGGTTCCAGGGTGGCTGAGCAGTTCTTC. This translates into CAGSRVAEQFF.

V usage is TRBV5-5 and J usage is TRBJ2-1; 8 bases are shared with TRBD1. Germline V CDR1 and CDR2: SGHKS, YYEKEE (reference sequence). J was trimmed by 1 base and V by 5 bases; bases with no gene match: 5. The length of the CDR3 is 15 residues. Here the CDR3 DNA reads TGTGCCAGCAGTCCGACAGGGGAATCCTACAATGAGCAGTTCTTC. It is translated as CASSPTGESYNEQFF.

V and J are TRBV3-1 (or the pseudogene TRBV3-2) and TRBJ2-2; maybe TRBD1 (6 bases). Germline V lookup: CDR1 LGHDT, CDR2 YNNKEL (reference sequence). The CDR3 runs to 15 residues. The V and J ends lost 3 bases and 1 base respectively, with 9 bases between them. The CDR3 bases are TGTGCCAGCAGCCACTGGACAGAGAACACCGGGGAGCTGTTTTTT. Translation: CASSHWTENTGELFF.

Written as DNA, the CDR3 is TGTGCCACCAGTGACCCACAGGGGGCCGCGGAAAAACTGTTTTTT. As protein: CATSDPQGAAEKLFF. The chain joins TRBV24-1 to TRBJ1-4, with 9 bases lining up with TRBD1. V lost 4 bases, J lost 8 bases, and 7 bases stayed unmatched. The CDR3 is made up of 15 amino acids. CDR1 is KGHDR and CDR2 is SFDVKD in the germline V gene.

The genes are TRBV18 and TRBJ1-4; D is unresolved. The CDR3 is made up of 13 amino acids. V was shortened by 6 bases and J by 8 bases, with 13 bases between the two germline ends. The germline V gene encodes CDR1 KGHSH and CDR2 LQKENI. CDR3: CASSWQVTEKLFF. Written as DNA, the CDR3 is TGTGCCAGCTCTTGGCAGGTCACAGAAAAACTGTTTTTT. The full variable domain, with the rest looked up from reference TRBV18 and TRBJ1-4, is NAGVMQNPRHLVRRRGQEARLRCSPMKGHSHVYWYRQLPEEGLKFMVYLQKENIIDESGMPKERFSAEFPKEGPSILRIQQVVRGDSAAYFCASSWQVTEKLFFGSGTQLSVL.

This rearrangement joins TRBV4-3 to TRBJ2-5, with unresolved D. Germline V gene lookup returns CDR1 LGHNA and CDR2 YSLEER. V was cut by 0 bases and J by 7 bases, with 12 bases left in between. This CDR3 comprises 14 residues. For the CDR3, the DNA is TGCGCCAGCAGCCAAGATAAGGCTAGTAGGACCCAGTACTTC. This sequence encodes CASSQDKASRTQYF.

This clone was counted only a few times. V is TRBV2 and J is TRBJ1-1; D gene unclear. Germline CDR1 reads SNHLY; CDR2 reads FYNNEI. CDR3 length equals 13 residues. V was cut by 5 bases and J by 7 bases, with 14 bases left in between. CDR3: CASSQRERLEAFF. The DNA for the CDR3 is TGTGCCAGCAGTCAAAGAGAACGACTTGAAGCTTTCTTT.

The J gene is TRBJ1-5, the V gene TRBV19; D ambiguous. The CDR3 contains 12 residues. Germline CDR1 and CDR2: LNHDA and SQIVND (reference sequence). The V and J ends lost 8 bases and 6 bases respectively, with 11 bases between them. CDR3 region: CASDPGGQPQHF. In DNA form, the CDR3 reads TGTGCCAGTGATCCAGGTGGTCAGCCCCAGCATTTT.

The J gene is TRBJ2-1, the V gene TRBV5-1, with 8 positions matching TRBD2. CDR3 length: 15 amino acids. V was pared by 4 bases and J by 5 bases, with 8 bases of the junction left unmatched. Germline values: CDR1 SGHRS, CDR2 YFSETQ. CDR3 coding DNA: TGCGCCAGCAGCGACCCTAGCGGGTTTAACAATGAGCAGTTCTTC. The encoded protein is CASSDPSGFNNEQFF.

The chain is built from TRBV7-3 and TRBJ2-2; D might be TRBD2 (5 bases). CDR3 length: 14 residues. CDR1 SGHTA and CDR2 FQGTGA come from the germline V gene. The V end was cut by 5 bases, the J end by 5 bases, with 12 bases between. CDR3: CASSRLRETGELFF. CDR3 in DNA: TGTGCCAGCAGCCGTTTGAGGGAGACCGGGGAGCTGTTTTTT.

The rearrangement uses TRBV5-6 and TRBJ2-7, with D uncertain. The germline V gene has CDR1 SGHDT and CDR2 YYEEEE. V lost 4 bases and J lost 6, with 8 bases in between. The CDR3 runs 11 residues. CDR3 coding DNA: TGTGCCAGCAGCGTCCGTAGCGAGCAGTACTTC. It translates to CASSVRSEQYF.

The CDR3 DNA is TGTGCCAGCAGCGCTAGCGGGAAACAGTTCTTC. Its translation: CASSASGKQFF. V and J are TRBV11-3 and TRBJ2-1, with 9 bases lining up with TRBD2. The CDR3 consists of 11 residues. With V trimmed by 5 bases and J by 13 bases, 3 bases remained unmatched. Germline V gene sequence: CDR1 SGHNT, CDR2 YENEEA.

The rearrangement uses TRBV7-8 and TRBJ1-1; D perhaps matches TRBD1 (6 bases). The V and J ends lost 2 bases and 10 bases respectively, with 17 bases between them. Germline loops: CDR1 SGHVS, CDR2 FQNEAQ. The CDR3 is 14 residues long. The CDR3 loop is CASSLWGGQGAAFF. The CDR3 DNA is TGTGCCAGCAGCTTATGGGGGGGGCAGGGCGCAGCTTTCTTT.

The rearrangement links TRBV28 to TRBJ1-2; the D gene is possibly TRBD1 (6 bases). CDR3 length: 14 residues. Germline values: CDR1 MDHEN, CDR2 SYDVKM. V lost 4 bases to trimming and J lost 7 bases, with 16 bases between them. The chain's CDR3 is CASSSQQGSIGYTF. Here the CDR3 DNA reads TGTGCCAGCAGTTCCCAACAGGGTTCGATTGGCTACACCTTC.

Concerning this clone: Distinct nucleotide sequences in the sample also encode this CDR3. The chain couples TRBV7-2 to TRBJ2-5; the match to TRBD2 covers 11 bases. With 6 bases clipped from V and 2 bases from J, the junction kept 11 bases outside the gene matches. Germline CDR1 SGHTA, CDR2 FQGNSA. The CDR3 consists of 17 residues. CDR3 protein: CASRSSGGYSLQETQYF. The CDR3 DNA follows: TGTGCCAGCAGATCTAGCGGGGGGTATTCACTTCAAGAGACCCAGTACTTC. Filled out from reference TRBV7-2 and TRBJ2-5, the complete variable domain reads GAGVSQSPSNKVTEKGKDVELRCDPISGHTALYWYRQSLGQGLEFLIYFQGNSAPDKSGLPSDRFSAERTGGSVSTLTIQRTQQEDSAVYLCASRSSGGYSLQETQYFGPGTRLLVL.

On this clone: One end of the junction fails to match germline, which may point to a read error. The genes are TRBV27 and TRBJ2-7; 7 positions match TRBD1. Germline V gene sequence: CDR1 MNHEY, CDR2 SMNVEV (reference sequence). CDR3 length: 16 residues. The CDR3 here is CASSLSTGTVSYEQYF. CDR3 in DNA: TGTGCCAGCAGTCTATCCACCGGGACAGTAAGCTACGAGCAGTACTTC.

V and J are TRBV9 and TRBJ1-4; D ambiguous. This CDR3 spans 13 amino acids. V lost 3 bases and J lost 7, with 10 bases in between. Germline values: CDR1 SGDLS, CDR2 YYNGEE. The CDR3 coding sequence is TGTGCCAGCAGCGCCAATATGCGTGAAAAACTGTTTTTT. It yields the protein CASSANMREKLFF. Full variable domain (remainder filled in from reference TRBV9 and TRBJ1-4): DSGVTQTPKHLITATGQRVTLRCSPRSGDLSVYWYQQSLDQGLQFLIQYYNGEERAKGNILERFSAQQFPDLHSELNLSSLELGDSALYFCASSANMREKLFFGSGTQLSVL.

The gene calls are TRBV7-2 and TRBJ2-3; weak D call: TRBD1 (6 bases). The CDR3 sequence is 15 residues long. Between the trimmed V and J ends, which lost 5 bases and 0 bases, there was a span of 12 bases. Germline V gives CDR1 SGHTA, CDR2 FQGNSA. In DNA form, the CDR3 reads TGTGCCAGCAGCCAAAGACAGGTTAGCACAGATACGCAGTATTTT. Translation gives CASSQRQVSTDTQYF.

V usage is TRBV19 and J usage is TRBJ2-7; D might be TRBD2 (6 bases). CDR1 LNHDA and CDR2 SQIVND come from the germline V gene (reference sequence). CDR3 length: 16 amino acids. V was cut by 6 bases and J by 4 bases, with 22 bases left in between. The CDR3 reads CASSSQFSVGGYEQYF. Here the CDR3 DNA reads TGTGCCAGTAGCTCCCAGTTTAGTGTTGGAGGGTACGAGCAGTACTTC. The entire variable domain, with the rest obtained from reference TRBV19 and TRBJ2-7, is as follows: DGGITQSPKYLFRKEGQNVTLSCEQNLNHDAMYWYRQDPGQGLRLIYYSQIVNDFQKGDIAEGYSVSREKKESFPLTVTSAQKNPTAFYLCASSSQFSVGGYEQYFGPGTRLTVT.

Details on this clone: Other DNA sequences in this sample translate to the same CDR3. V is TRBV12-3 or TRBV12-4 and J is TRBJ1-2; 7 nucleotides align to TRBD1. The CDR3 sequence is 13 residues long. Germline trimming cut 5 bases from V and 2 bases from J; bases unmatched to any gene: 2. CDR3 in amino acids: CASSRTGNYGYTF. CDR3 nucleotides: TGTGCCAGCAGTCGGACAGGAAACTATGGCTACACCTTC.